These 5 T cell receptor beta chains came from one sample sequenced in a study of T-cell reconstitution after alpha-beta-depleted transplantation in children. For TCRbeta, the library was prepared with unique molecular identifiers. TCRdb re-derived calls from the PCR reads in MiXCR, one entry per CDR3 protein. The table includes about 640,000 distinct CDR3 sequences, under 15% detected once. Specimen: PBMCs, mostly from graft donor cells, collected 360 days after TCRalphabeta/CD19-depleted stem cell transplant. The receptors originated from a male patient aged 5 to 17 who had a stem cell transplant for acute myeloid leukemia, so the T cells may come from the graft donor.

This clonotype was seen ten or more times. The chain couples TRBV29-1 to TRBJ2-7; 11 nucleotides match TRBD2. The CDR3 runs to 14 residues. Unmatched junction bases numbered 13, after V lost 6 bases and J lost 9 bases. Germline V lookup: CDR1 SQVTM, CDR2 ANQGSEA. DNA of the CDR3: TGCAGCGTCAACGGACTAGCGGGTTCAGGGGGGCAGTACTTC. Translation gives CSVNGLAGSGGQYF.

This clonotype was observed a handful of times. The rearrangement joins TRBV7-6 to TRBJ2-7; 9 positions match TRBD1. The ends lost 3 bases at V and 2 bases at J; junction bases unmatched: 8. CDR1 and CDR2 (germline): SGHVS, FNYEAQ. CDR3 length equals 16 residues. CDR3 sequence: CASSFSGQGFTYEQYF. The CDR3 nucleotides are TGTGCCAGCAGCTTCAGTGGACAGGGGTTTACCTACGAGCAGTACTTC.

This clonotype was counted ten times or more. The gene calls are TRBV9 and TRBJ2-2, with 8 bases that match TRBD1. CDR3 length: 15 residues. Germline V gives CDR1 SGDLS, CDR2 YYNGEE. With 4 bases clipped from V and 7 bases from J, the junction kept 9 bases outside the gene matches. CDR3 region: CASSQRTGMDGELFF. CDR3 DNA: TGTGCCAGCAGCCAGCGGACAGGGATGGACGGGGAGCTGTTTTTT.

The J gene is TRBJ2-5, the V gene TRBV18, with D perhaps given as TRBD1 or TRBD2 (5 bases each). The CDR3 covers 14 residues. Germline assignment: CDR1 KGHSH and CDR2 LQKENI. Trimming shortened V by 5 bases and J by 2 bases, and 12 bases separated the two germline ends. Here the CDR3 DNA reads TGTGCCAGCTCAAGACCGGGACCTCAAGAGACCCAGTACTTC. Translating gives CASSRPGPQETQYF.

The table lists this clonotype with many counts. J is TRBJ2-1 and V is TRBV29-1; D gene uncertain. The germline CDR1 and CDR2 sequences are SQVTM and ANQGSEA. Deletions cut 6 bases from V and 7 bases from J, with 7 bases between. The CDR3 totals 10 residues. This chain's CDR3 is CSVDRNEQFF. The CDR3 DNA sequence: TGCAGCGTGGATAGGAATGAGCAGTTCTTC.